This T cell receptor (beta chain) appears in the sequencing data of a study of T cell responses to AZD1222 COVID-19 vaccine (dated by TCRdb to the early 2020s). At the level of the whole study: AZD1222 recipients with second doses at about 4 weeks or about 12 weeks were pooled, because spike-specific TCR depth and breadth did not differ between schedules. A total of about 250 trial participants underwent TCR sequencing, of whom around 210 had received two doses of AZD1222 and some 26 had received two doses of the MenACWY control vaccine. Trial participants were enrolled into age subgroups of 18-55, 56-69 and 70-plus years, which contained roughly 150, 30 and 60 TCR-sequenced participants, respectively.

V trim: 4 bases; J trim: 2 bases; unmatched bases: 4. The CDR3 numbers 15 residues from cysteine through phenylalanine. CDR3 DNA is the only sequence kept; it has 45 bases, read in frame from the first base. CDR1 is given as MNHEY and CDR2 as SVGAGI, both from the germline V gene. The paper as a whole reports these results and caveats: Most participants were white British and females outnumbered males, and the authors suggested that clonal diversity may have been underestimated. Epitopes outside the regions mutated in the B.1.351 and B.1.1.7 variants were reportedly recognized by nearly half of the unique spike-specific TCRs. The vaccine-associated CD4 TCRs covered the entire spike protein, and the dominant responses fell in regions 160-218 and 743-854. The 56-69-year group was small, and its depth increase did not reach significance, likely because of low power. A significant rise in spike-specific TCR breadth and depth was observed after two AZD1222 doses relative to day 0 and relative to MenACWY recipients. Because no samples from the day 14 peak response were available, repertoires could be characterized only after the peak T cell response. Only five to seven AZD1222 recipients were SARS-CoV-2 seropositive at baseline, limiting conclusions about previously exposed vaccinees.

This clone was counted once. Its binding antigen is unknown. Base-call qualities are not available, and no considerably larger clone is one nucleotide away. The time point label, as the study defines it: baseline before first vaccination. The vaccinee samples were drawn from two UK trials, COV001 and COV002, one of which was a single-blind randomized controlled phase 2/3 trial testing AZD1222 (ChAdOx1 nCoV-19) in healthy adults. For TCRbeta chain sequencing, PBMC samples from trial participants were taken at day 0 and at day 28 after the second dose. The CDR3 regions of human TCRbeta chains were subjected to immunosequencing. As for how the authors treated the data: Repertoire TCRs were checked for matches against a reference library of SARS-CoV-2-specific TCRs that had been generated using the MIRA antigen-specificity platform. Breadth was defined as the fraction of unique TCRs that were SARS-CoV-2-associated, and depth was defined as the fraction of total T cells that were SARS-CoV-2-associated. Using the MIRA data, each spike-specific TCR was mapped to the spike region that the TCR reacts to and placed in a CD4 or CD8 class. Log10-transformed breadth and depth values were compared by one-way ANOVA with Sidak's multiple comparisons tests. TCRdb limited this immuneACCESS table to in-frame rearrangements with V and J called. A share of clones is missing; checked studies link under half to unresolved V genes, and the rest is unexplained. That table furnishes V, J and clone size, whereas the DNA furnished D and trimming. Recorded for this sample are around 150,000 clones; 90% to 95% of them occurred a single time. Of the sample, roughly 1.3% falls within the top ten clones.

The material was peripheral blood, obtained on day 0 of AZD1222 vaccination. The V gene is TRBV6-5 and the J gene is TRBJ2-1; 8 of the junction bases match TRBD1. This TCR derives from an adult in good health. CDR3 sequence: CASSSTGEAYNEQFF. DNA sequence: TGTGCCAGCAGTTCGACAGGGGAAGCCTACAATGAGCAGTTCTTC.